The 28 T cell receptor beta chains reported below all come from one sample, sequenced in a study of shared clonotypes between healthy human individuals (dated by TCRdb to about 2020). Library method: the immunoSEQ multiplex PCR assay. The clones in this table, taken by TCRdb from immuneACCESS, are in-frame only. Not every clone is retained; where verified, under half of the shortfall comes from an unresolved V gene, and the cause of the rest is unknown. The sample includes under 2.5 million clones, with roughly 92% observed a single time. The ten largest make up 0.37% of the sample. The sample comprised naive CD4+ T cells from PBMCs. The meaning of the sample's cell subset or site label: CD45RA+ positively selected. These receptors were collected from a man in his late teens or twenties in good health. Some clones in this sample may be carry-over from other donors' samples.

V is TRBV18 and J is TRBJ2-7; 7 nucleotides agree with TRBD2. The J segment lost 0 bases and the V segment lost 6 bases, leaving 8 bases of the junction unmatched. Germline CDR1 is KGHSH and CDR2 is LQKENI. The CDR3 sequence is 15 residues long. The CDR3 bases are TGTGCCAGCTCTTTTGGGCGGGGGAGCTCCTACGAGCAGTACTTC. Amino acid sequence: CASSFGRGSSYEQYF.

The rearrangement joins TRBV10-2 to TRBJ2-1, with TRBD2 matching 7 bases. CDR1 and CDR2 (germline): WSHSY, SAAADI. V shed 7 bases, J shed 9 bases, and the junction held 9 bases outside the gene matches. The CDR3 is made up of 13 amino acids. The CDR3 DNA sequence: TGCGCCAGCATGTACGCGGGAGTTGGTGAGCAGTTCTTC. It specifies CASMYAGVGEQFF.

The V gene is TRBV6-1, the J gene TRBJ2-1; D gene uncertain. The CDR3 totals 13 residues. The V gene's germline CDR1 is MNHNS and CDR2 SASEGT. The V and J ends lost 2 bases and 5 bases respectively, with 7 bases between them. The CDR3 nucleotides read TGTGCCAGCAGTGAAACACCCAACAATGAGCAGTTCTTC. It translates to CASSETPNNEQFF.

The chain uses TRBV6-1 and TRBJ1-4; D call uncertain. Germline V gene lookup returns CDR1 MNHNS and CDR2 SASEGT. CDR3 length: 13 amino acids. Trimming cost V 4 bases and J 4 bases, with 7 bases left between them. This CDR3 reads CASSVLHNEKLFF. The CDR3, as DNA: TGTGCCAGCAGTGTTCTCCATAATGAAAAACTGTTTTTT.

This clone was picked up a small number of times. V and J are TRBV9 and TRBJ1-1; D perhaps matches TRBD1 (6 bases). This CDR3 region has 15 residues. V was cut by 4 bases and J by 2 bases, with 15 bases left in between. CDR1 and CDR2 (germline): SGDLS, YYNGEE. CDR3 DNA sequence: TGTGCCAGCAGCCCCACGACAGGCCAAAACACTGAAGCTTTCTTT. It encodes CASSPTTGQNTEAFF.

The V call is TRBV7-2, the J call TRBJ1-3, with TRBD1 as a possible D gene (5 bases). The CDR3 totals 15 residues. CDR1 is SGHTA and CDR2 is FQGNSA in the germline V gene. V gave up 0 bases and J gave up 1 base, with 7 bases separating them. In DNA, the CDR3 is TGTGCCAGCAGCTTAGCAAGGGGATCTGGAAACACCATATATTTT. The encoded protein is CASSLARGSGNTIYF.

CDR3 sequence: CATLNPASGELFF. For the CDR3, the DNA is TGTGCCACCCTGAATCCGGCGAGCGGGGAGCTGTTTTTT. V usage is TRBV28 and J usage is TRBJ2-2; no definite D call. Trimming removed 10 bases from V and 7 bases from J, with 16 bases in between. This CDR3 has 13 amino acids. Germline V gene data show CDR1 as MDHEN and CDR2 as SYDVKM.

This clone was seen a single time. The rearrangement links TRBV7-2 to TRBJ2-3; 11 bases are a match to TRBD2. The length of the CDR3 is 16 residues. Looked up from germline, CDR1 is SGHTA and CDR2 is FQGNSA. V lost 1 base and J lost 4; bases outside the gene matches: 4. The CDR3 DNA sequence: TGTGCCAGCAGCTTAGTGGGGACTAGCGGCCCAGATACGCAGTATTTT. This codes for CASSLVGTSGPDTQYF.

The sample holds a few counts of this clone. In the same sample, other DNA sequences code for this CDR3. The chain uses TRBV5-1 and TRBJ1-1; D is unresolved. The V end was cut by 4 bases, the J end by 1 base, with 8 bases between. Germline CDR1 SGHRS, CDR2 YFSETQ. CDR3 length: 13 residues. This CDR3 reads CASSPYRNTEAFF. For the CDR3, the DNA is TGCGCCAGCAGCCCGTACAGGAACACTGAAGCTTTCTTT. Supplemented by reference TRBV5-1 and TRBJ1-1, the full variable domain reads KAGVTQTPRYLIKTRGQQVTLSCSPISGHRSVSWYQQTPGQGLQFLFEYFSETQRNKGNFPGRFSGRQFSNSRSEMNVSTLELGDSALYLCASSPYRNTEAFFGQGTRLTVV.

As for this clone: Other DNA sequences in this sample translate to the same CDR3. The chain links TRBV30 to TRBJ2-7; D is possibly TRBD1 (5 bases). Per the germline V gene, CDR1 is GTSNPN and CDR2 is SVGIG (reference sequence). Trimming pared 0 bases from V and 3 bases from J, leaving 9 bases between. CDR3 length: 13 amino acids. In DNA form, the CDR3 reads TGTGCCTGGAGTGTGGGGCAGGGCTACGAGCAGTACTTC. This gives the protein CAWSVGQGYEQYF.

This clone was observed a single time. The chain links TRBV28 to TRBJ1-2; D gene unclear. The CDR3 is 15 residues long. CDR1 is MDHEN and CDR2 is SYDVKM in the germline V gene. V was shortened by 2 bases and J by 4 bases, with 14 bases between the two germline ends. The DNA for the CDR3 is TGTGCCAGCAGTTTACACAATAACAACCTCTATGGCTACACCTTC. It encodes CASSLHNNNLYGYTF.

V is TRBV4-1 and J is TRBJ1-2, with D hard to call. Between the trimmed V and J ends, which lost 1 base and 4 bases, there was a span of 13 bases. Per germline, CDR1 MGHRA and CDR2 YSYEKL. This CDR3 comprises 15 residues. This chain's CDR3 is CASSQARTVIYGYTF. The CDR3 nucleotides read TGCGCCAGCAGCCAAGCGCGGACCGTTATCTATGGCTACACCTTC.

CDR3 amino acids: CASTGRGGSTDTQYF. The CDR3 DNA reads as TGTGCCAGCACAGGTAGGGGGGGGAGCACAGATACGCAGTATTTT. The chain is built from TRBV6-5 and TRBJ2-3; D may be TRBD2 (7 bases). This CDR3 spans 15 amino acids. The germline V gene encodes CDR1 MNHEY and CDR2 SVGAGI. Trimming took off 7 bases at V and 0 bases at J, with 14 bases between the two ends.

This chain uses TRBV5-1 with TRBJ2-7, with 7 nucleotides matching TRBD2. Germline V gives CDR1 SGHRS, CDR2 YFSETQ. V lost 1 base, J lost 4 bases, and 11 bases stayed unmatched. There are 16 residues in the CDR3. The CDR3 DNA reads as TGCGCCAGCAGCTTGAGTTTAGAGCGGGAACCGTACGAGCAGTACTTC. It encodes CASSLSLEREPYEQYF.

The CDR3 DNA reads TGTGCCAGCAGCCCATACCCGGCGGGGACCACTAGCACAGATACGCAGTATTTT. Its translation: CASSPYPAGTTSTDTQYF. The chain is built from TRBV7-3 and TRBJ2-3, with D possibly TRBD2 on 6 matching bases. Trimming took off 5 bases at V and 0 bases at J, with 21 bases between the two ends. Germline V gene lookup returns CDR1 SGHTA and CDR2 FQGTGA. The CDR3 has 18 amino acids.

This clone was recorded only once. The V call is TRBV28, the J call TRBJ2-3; 14 bases are shared with TRBD2. Trimming cost V 4 bases and J 4 bases; bases outside gene matches: 7. CDR3 length equals 17 residues. Germline V CDR1 and CDR2: MDHEN, SYDVKM. CDR3 DNA: TGTGCCAGCAGTTACGCGACTAGCGGGAGGGTGGCAGATACGCAGTATTTT. Translated: CASSYATSGRVADTQYF.

The chain employs TRBV29-1 and TRBJ2-1; no firm D call. Germline assignment: CDR1 SQVTM and CDR2 ANQGSEA. Trimming shortened V by 4 bases and J by 7 bases, and 8 bases separated the two germline ends. The CDR3 covers 11 residues. The CDR3 DNA follows: TGCAGCGTTGCGGTGAGAAATGAGCAGTTCTTC. Protein sequence: CSVAVRNEQFF.

The V call is TRBV5-4, the J call TRBJ2-7; tentatively, D is TRBD1 or TRBD2 (5 bases each). The CDR3 spans 14 residues. V lost 0 bases, J lost 8 bases, and 15 bases lay in between. Germline values: CDR1 SGHNT, CDR2 YYREEE (reference sequence). The CDR3 DNA follows: TGTGCCAGCAGCTTGGGGGGGAGTCCCTCCCAGCAGTACTTC. As protein: CASSLGGSPSQQYF.

Here the CDR3 reads CAWSADRFNEKLFF. The CDR3 nucleotides are TGTGCCTGGAGTGCAGACAGATTCAATGAAAAACTGTTTTTT. The chain couples TRBV30 to TRBJ1-4; the D gene is possibly TRBD1 (5 bases). This CDR3 has 14 amino acids. Deletions cut 1 base from V and 5 bases from J, with 11 bases between. Germline CDR1 and CDR2: GTSNPN and SVGIG (reference sequence).

The chain combines TRBV6-5 with TRBJ1-2; weak D call: TRBD1 (5 bases). Germline lookup yields CDR1 MNHEY and CDR2 SVGAGI. This CDR3 has 14 residues. Trimming pared 4 bases from V and 4 bases from J, leaving 13 bases between. CDR3 loop: CASSFIGAGYGYTF. The CDR3 DNA reads as TGTGCCAGCAGTTTTATAGGGGCGGGCTATGGCTACACCTTC.

The chain has TRBV19 and TRBJ2-7; D remains ambiguous. CDR3 size: 14 residues. V lost 7 bases, J lost 3 bases, and 16 bases lay in between. CDR1 and CDR2 from the germline V gene are LNHDA and SQIVND (reference sequence). As DNA, the CDR3 is TGTGCCAGTAATAACCAGCATAGTTTCTACGAGCAGTACTTC. Encoded protein: CASNNQHSFYEQYF.

The chain recombines TRBV5-1 with TRBJ1-1, with D unclear. CDR3 length: 13 amino acids. Germline-derived CDR1 and CDR2 are SGHRS and YFSETQ. The germline V and J ends were trimmed by 1 base and 5 bases, with 9 bases remaining between them. In DNA form, the CDR3 reads TGCGCCAGCAGCTTGTTACAACAAACTGAAGCTTTCTTT. It translates to CASSLLQQTEAFF.

The chain recombines TRBV4-1 with TRBJ2-7; D is perhaps TRBD2 (6 bases). The V gene lost 2 bases and the J gene lost 3 bases, with 14 bases spanning the gap. The CDR3 contains 15 residues. Germline lookup yields CDR1 MGHRA and CDR2 YSYEKL. The CDR3 coding sequence is TGCGCCAGCAGCCAACAGGAGCGGGCAGACTACGAGCAGTACTTC. Protein: CASSQQERADYEQYF.

J is TRBJ2-3 and V is TRBV5-4, with 8 nucleotides matching TRBD2. V shed 7 bases and J 5 bases; nucleotides not matched to a gene: 9. The length of the CDR3 is 14 residues. Germline V gene lookup returns CDR1 SGHNT and CDR2 YYREEE (reference sequence). The CDR3 nucleotides read TGTGCCAGCGGCCCGGGACTAGGCATAGATACGCAGTATTTT. This codes for CASGPGLGIDTQYF.

The chain employs TRBV2 and TRBJ2-7, with D unclear. The CDR3 extends over 13 amino acids. CDR1 and CDR2 from the germline V gene are SNHLY and FYNNEI. Trimming shortened V by 1 base and J by 0 bases, and 4 bases separated the two germline ends. The DNA of the CDR3 is TGTGCCAGCAGTGAAGACGTCTCCTACGAGCAGTACTTC. This sequence encodes CASSEDVSYEQYF.

The rearrangement links TRBV19 to TRBJ1-1, with D perhaps matching TRBD1 (5 bases). Between the trimmed V and J ends, which lost 6 bases and 2 bases, there was a span of 16 bases. Germline V gene sequence: CDR1 LNHDA, CDR2 SQIVND (reference sequence). The CDR3 is 15 residues long. In DNA, the CDR3 is TGTGCCAGTAGACGTCCGCAGGGAGATAACACTGAAGCTTTCTTT. Its protein product is CASRRPQGDNTEAFF.

The V gene is TRBV28, the J gene TRBJ2-1; 9 positions agree with TRBD2. The CDR3 spans 16 residues. From germline, CDR1 is MDHEN and CDR2 SYDVKM. With 8 bases clipped from V and 9 bases from J, the junction kept 17 bases outside the gene matches. The CDR3 region has the DNA TGTGCCAGCCGACCCACCCGTAGCGGGAGTCGGGGTGAGCAGTTCTTC. Its translation: CASRPTRSGSRGEQFF.

This chain connects TRBV11-3 to TRBJ2-5; tentative D call: TRBD2 (7 bases). Deletions cut 5 bases from V and 5 bases from J, with 24 bases between. This CDR3 comprises 17 residues. The germline V gene encodes CDR1 SGHNT and CDR2 YENEEA. CDR3 nucleotides: TGTGCCAGCAGCCCCGCGGCGGGAACGGGAGGACAGGAGACCCAGTACTTC. It is translated as CASSPAAGTGGQETQYF. Full variable domain (outside the CDR3, taken from reference TRBV11-3 and TRBJ2-5): EAGVVQSPRYKIIEKKQPVAFWCNPISGHNTLYWYLQNLGQGPELLIRYENEEAVDDSQLPKDRFSAERLKGVDSTLKIQPAELGDSAVYLCASSPAAGTGGQETQYFGPGTRLLVL.